A single sample gave rise to the 27 T cell receptor beta chains below, sequenced in a study of T cells expressing NK-cell markers. Each CDR3 protein gets one entry in TCRdb, which reprocessed the 5' RACE reads and gives no DNA. In total, the table holds about 390,000 distinct CDR3 sequences. Sample: blood T cells: a sorted CD56 or NKG2C T cell subset, CD4+ or CD8+ T cells, or bulk PBMC T cells (not recorded which). These receptors were taken from a woman in her 50s in good health.

This sequence joins TRBV7-9 and TRBJ2-3. The CDR3 extends over 13 amino acids. Germline V gives CDR1 SEHNR, CDR2 FQNEAQ (reference sequence). This CDR3 reads CASSLAWRDTQYF.

This rearrangement joins TRBV4-1 to TRBJ2-3; TCRdb picks TRBD2, but there is no DNA to check that call. CDR1 and CDR2 (germline): MGHRA, YSYEKL. CDR3 length: 17 amino acids. The CDR3 here is CASSQGPTSGKTDTQYF.

V gene TRBV27 combines with J gene TRBJ2-3. The CDR3 sequence is 15 residues long. Germline assignment: CDR1 MNHEY and CDR2 SMNVEV (reference sequence). CDR3 loop: CATSIGVSSTDTQYF.

J is TRBJ2-5 and V is TRBV6-6. The CDR3 runs to 15 residues. Germline CDR1 is MNHNY and CDR2 is SVGAGI (reference sequence). CDR3 sequence reads: CASSPTDGVQETQYF.

This sequence joins TRBV3-1 and TRBJ2-1; with no DNA, the TCRdb D assignment of TRBD2 cannot be verified. CDR1 LGHDT and CDR2 YNNKEL come from the germline V gene (reference sequence). The CDR3 has 13 residues. CDR3: CASSQWTPYEQFF.

The rearrangement links TRBV15 to TRBJ2-7; the TCRdb call, TRBD2, lacks DNA for checking. Germline V lookup: CDR1 LNHNV, CDR2 YYDKDF (reference sequence). CDR3 size: 14 residues. This CDR3 reads CATSTGSGIYEQYF.

The V and J genes are TRBV5-1 and TRBJ2-3; TCRdb indicates TRBD1, and absent DNA this call remains unverified. The germline CDR1 and CDR2 sequences are SGHRS and YFSETQ. The CDR3 covers 16 residues. This CDR3 is CASRSNRGFFTDTQYF. Complete variable domain (other parts from reference TRBV5-1 and TRBJ2-3): KAGVTQTPRYLIKTRGQQVTLSCSPISGHRSVSWYQQTPGQGLQFLFEYFSETQRNKGNFPGRFSGRQFSNSRSEMNVSTLELGDSALYLCASRSNRGFFTDTQYFGPGTRLTVL.

The rearrangement uses TRBV18 and TRBJ1-4; TCRdb names TRBD1, which stays unverified in the absence of DNA. Germline CDR1 and CDR2: KGHSH and LQKENI. The CDR3 runs to 16 residues. The CDR3 region is CASSPLGTGGREKLFF.

This chain uses TRBV29-1 with TRBJ2-2; TCRdb's D gene call, TRBD1, goes unchecked for lack of DNA. Germline-derived CDR1 and CDR2 are SQVTM and ANQGSEA. This CDR3 has 16 amino acids. The CDR3 region is CSVSIHDRENTGELFF.

The chain is built from TRBV12-3 or TRBV12-4 and TRBJ2-1; TCRdb picks TRBD2, but there is no DNA to check that call. The length of the CDR3 is 13 residues. The CDR3 reads CATLAGAYNEQFF.

CDR3 sequence reads: CSASGLAGGSLYNEQFF. The rearrangement uses TRBV20-1 and TRBJ2-1; TCRdb returns TRBD2, unconfirmable since there is no DNA. Germline CDR1 reads DFQATT; CDR2 reads SNEGSKA (reference sequence). This CDR3 is 17 amino acids long.

The J gene is TRBJ2-2, the V gene TRBV5-1; the D gene TCRdb calls, TRBD2, cannot be checked with no DNA. Germline V gene sequence: CDR1 SGHRS, CDR2 YFSETQ. This CDR3 contains 17 residues. The CDR3 loop reads CASSYLRTSGIVGELFF.

This rearrangement joins TRBV5-1 to TRBJ2-1; the D gene TCRdb calls, TRBD2, cannot be checked with no DNA. Germline CDR1 is SGHRS and CDR2 is YFSETQ. This CDR3 spans 16 amino acids. Here the CDR3 reads CASSLVLRGDYNEQFF.

V is TRBV20-1 and J is TRBJ2-1; TCRdb selects TRBD2, and the lack of DNA leaves this call unchecked. This CDR3 has 18 amino acids. CDR1 is DFQATT and CDR2 is SNEGSKA in the germline V gene (reference sequence). The CDR3 is CSASLLRTSGSLDNEQFF.

This chain joins TRBV12-3 or TRBV12-4 and TRBJ1-2; the TRBD1 assignment by TCRdb is unverifiable without DNA. CDR3 length: 14 amino acids. CDR3 sequence reads: CASSPGQGSSGYTF.

The J gene is TRBJ2-3, the V gene TRBV9; lacking DNA, the TRBD1 call made by TCRdb goes unchecked. CDR3 length equals 14 residues. Germline V lookup: CDR1 SGDLS, CDR2 YYNGEE. The CDR3 loop reads CASSVTGITDTQYF.

The rearrangement joins TRBV12-3 or TRBV12-4 to TRBJ1-6; the D call of TRBD1 rests on TCRdb alone, since no DNA is present to check it. This CDR3 is 14 amino acids long. CDR3: CASTRQGNNSPLHF.

This chain connects TRBV5-1 to TRBJ2-2. The CDR3 has 15 amino acids. From germline, CDR1 is SGHRS and CDR2 YFSETQ. This CDR3 is CASTQRTGNTGELFF.

This chain connects TRBV5-1 to TRBJ2-5; the TCRdb D gene call, TRBD2, has no DNA to confirm it. The CDR3 sequence is 17 residues long. Germline CDR1 SGHRS, CDR2 YFSETQ. The CDR3 sequence: CASSLPGLAGGPETQYF.

This chain uses TRBV12-3 or TRBV12-4 with TRBJ2-3; absent DNA, TCRdb's TRBD2 call cannot be checked. This CDR3 has 15 residues. CDR3 in amino acids: CASSPNSGSTDTQYF.

The V gene is TRBV12-3 or TRBV12-4, the J gene TRBJ1-4. There are 11 residues in the CDR3. This chain's CDR3 is CASREVEKLFF.

This chain connects TRBV12-3 or TRBV12-4 to TRBJ2-1; TCRdb reports TRBD2, a call that lacks DNA to check it against. The CDR3 runs to 16 residues. CDR3 residues: CASSFSVGVGDNEQFF.

The chain has TRBV20-1 and TRBJ1-3; there is no DNA to check the TCRdb D call of TRBD1. Germline V CDR1 and CDR2: DFQATT, SNEGSKA (reference sequence). There are 12 residues in the CDR3. CDR3: CSMGTGGNTIYF.

The chain couples TRBV5-6 to TRBJ2-1; TCRdb selects TRBD1, and the lack of DNA leaves this call unchecked. The CDR3 runs 15 residues. The germline V gene encodes CDR1 SGHDT and CDR2 YYEEEE. The CDR3 reads CASSLVGQRSGEQFF.

The gene calls are TRBV27 and TRBJ2-1. This CDR3 has 13 amino acids. Germline loops: CDR1 MNHEY, CDR2 SMNVEV (reference sequence). The CDR3 reads CASSDSYYNEQFF.

V gene TRBV29-1 combines with J gene TRBJ2-3; lacking DNA, the TRBD1 call made by TCRdb goes unchecked. This CDR3 comprises 14 residues. Germline V gene sequence: CDR1 SQVTM, CDR2 ANQGSEA. CDR3 region: CSVATGVSTDTQYF.

V gene TRBV15 combines with J gene TRBJ1-1. From germline, CDR1 is LNHNV and CDR2 YYDKDF (reference sequence). The CDR3 consists of 14 residues. CDR3 in amino acids: CATSSNSGLGEAFF.